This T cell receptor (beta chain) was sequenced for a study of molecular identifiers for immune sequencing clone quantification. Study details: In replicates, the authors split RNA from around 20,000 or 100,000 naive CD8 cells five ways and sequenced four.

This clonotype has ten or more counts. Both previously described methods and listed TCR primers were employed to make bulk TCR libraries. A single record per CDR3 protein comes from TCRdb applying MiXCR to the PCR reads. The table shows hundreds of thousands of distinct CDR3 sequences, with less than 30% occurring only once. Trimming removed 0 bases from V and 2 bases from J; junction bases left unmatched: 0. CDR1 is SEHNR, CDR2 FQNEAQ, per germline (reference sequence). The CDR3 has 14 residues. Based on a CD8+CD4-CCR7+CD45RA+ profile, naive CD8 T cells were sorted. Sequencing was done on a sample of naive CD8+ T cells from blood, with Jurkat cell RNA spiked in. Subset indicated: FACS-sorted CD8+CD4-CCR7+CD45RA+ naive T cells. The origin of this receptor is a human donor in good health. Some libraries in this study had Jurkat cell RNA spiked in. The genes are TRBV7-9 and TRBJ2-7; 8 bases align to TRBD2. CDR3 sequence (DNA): TGTGCCAGCAGCTTAGCCGGGGGGGCCTACGAGCAGTACTTC. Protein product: CASSLAGGAYEQYF. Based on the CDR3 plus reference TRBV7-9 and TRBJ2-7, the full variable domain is DTGVSQNPRHKITKRGQNVTFRCDPISEHNRLYWYRQTLGQGPEFLTYFQNEAQLEKSRLLSDRFSAERPKGSFSTLEIQRTEQGDSAMYLCASSLAGGAYEQYFGPGTRLTVT.